This passage covers 12 T cell receptor beta chains from one sample sequenced in a study of spatial heterogeneity in lung cancer. The time point: blood at routine non-recurrence follow-up after resection. A single record per CDR3 protein comes from TCRdb applying MiXCR to the 5' RACE reads. This table holds fewer than 100,000 distinct CDR3 sequences, around 19% found once. Sample: PBMCs, taken at follow-up. The receptors here all came from a male donor with early-stage non-small cell lung cancer.

This clonotype was detected only a few times. The chain is built from TRBV20-1 and TRBJ2-5; the match to TRBD1 covers 8 bases. Germline CDR1 and CDR2: DFQATT and SNEGSKA (reference sequence). This CDR3 contains 13 residues. With 6 bases clipped from V and 5 bases from J, the junction kept 8 bases outside the gene matches. CDR3 sequence: CSASGQGGETQYF. The CDR3 nucleotides are TGCAGTGCCTCCGGACAGGGCGGCGAGACCCAGTACTTC.

This clonotype has only a few counts. CDR3 sequence (DNA): TGTGCCAGCAGCCAAGAATGGGGAAGGTCACCCCTCCACTTT. This gives the protein CASSQEWGRSPLHF. This rearrangement joins TRBV3-1 to TRBJ1-6; D remains unclear. Germline V gene lookup returns CDR1 LGHDT and CDR2 YNNKEL (reference sequence). The CDR3 is 14 residues long. V lost 0 bases, J lost 10 bases, and 10 bases lay in between.

This clonotype was counted only a few times. This chain joins TRBV3-1 and TRBJ1-2; TRBD1 agrees at 11 bases. V dropped 3 bases and J dropped 5; count of bases not matched to a gene: 5. CDR1 is LGHDT, CDR2 YNNKEL, per germline (reference sequence). The length of the CDR3 is 15 residues. This CDR3 is CASSHRDRGRYGYTF. The CDR3, as DNA: TGTGCCAGCAGCCATCGGGACAGGGGGAGGTATGGCTACACCTTC.

The table lists this clonotype with many counts. The chain couples TRBV19 to TRBJ2-2; the D is unclear. The CDR3 runs 13 residues. Germline CDR1 is LNHDA and CDR2 is SQIVND (reference sequence). The germline V and J ends were trimmed by 5 bases and 6 bases, with 10 bases remaining between them. CDR3 amino acids: CASSALAAGELFF. The CDR3 region has the DNA TGTGCCAGTAGTGCCCTCGCGGCCGGGGAGCTGTTTTTT.

This clonotype showed up just a few times. The rearrangement links TRBV5-1 to TRBJ1-1; 7 positions match TRBD1. The CDR3 sequence is 13 residues long. The J segment lost 6 bases and the V segment lost 0 bases, leaving 2 bases of the junction unmatched. Germline V gene sequence: CDR1 SGHRS, CDR2 YFSETQ. CDR3 coding DNA: TGCGCCAGCAGCTTGGGACAGGGCGCTGAAGCTTTCTTT. Amino acid sequence: CASSLGQGAEAFF.

The chain uses TRBV15 and TRBJ2-5; D is unclear. V was trimmed by 2 bases and J by 5 bases, leaving 12 bases between them. Germline V lookup: CDR1 LNHNV, CDR2 YYDKDF (reference sequence). The CDR3 has 14 residues. CDR3 DNA sequence: TGTGCCACCAGCAGACGACCCGGCGCGGAGACCCAGTACTTC. This encodes CATSRRPGAETQYF. Drawing the rest from reference TRBV15 and TRBJ2-5, the complete variable domain is DAMVIQNPRYQVTQFGKPVTLSCSQTLNHNVMYWYQQKSSQAPKLLFHYYDKDFNNEADTPDNFQSRRPNTSFCFLDIRSPGLGDTAMYLCATSRRPGAETQYFGPGTRLLVL.

The rearrangement uses TRBV6-5 and TRBJ1-3, with unresolved D. This CDR3 has 15 amino acids. Germline V CDR1 and CDR2: MNHEY, SVGAGI. V lost 0 bases, J lost 2 bases, and 8 bases lay in between. The CDR3 nucleotides are TGTGCCAGCAGTTACTCGACTCGGACTGGAAACACCATATATTTT. It encodes CASSYSTRTGNTIYF.

The V gene is TRBV29-1, the J gene TRBJ1-5; no clear D. From germline, CDR1 is SQVTM and CDR2 ANQGSEA. This CDR3 comprises 12 residues. The V gene lost 7 bases and the J gene lost 2 bases, with 9 bases spanning the gap. The CDR3 DNA sequence: TGCAGCGCCCGCTCGGGCAATCAGCCCCAGCATTTT. This sequence encodes CSARSGNQPQHF.

This sequence joins TRBV20-1 and TRBJ2-4, with 8 bases aligning to TRBD1. J gave up 0 bases and V 6 bases, and 10 bases lay outside the gene matches. Germline V gene sequence: CDR1 DFQATT, CDR2 SNEGSKA (reference sequence). There are 16 residues in the CDR3. The CDR3 loop reads CSAGQDRAIAKNIQYF. CDR3 nucleotides: TGCAGTGCGGGACAGGACAGGGCTATAGCCAAAAACATTCAGTACTTC.

This clonotype was observed many times. The chain joins TRBV28 to TRBJ1-2; a possible D gene is TRBD1 (6 bases). The CDR3 contains 14 residues. The V and J ends lost 6 bases and 4 bases respectively, with 15 bases between them. From germline, CDR1 is MDHEN and CDR2 SYDVKM. CDR3 nucleotides: TGTGCCAGCAGAACAACAGGGCGTGGCTATGGCTACACCTTC. Translated, it gives CASRTTGRGYGYTF.

The chain is built from TRBV2 and TRBJ1-2; D is ambiguous. Germline values: CDR1 SNHLY, CDR2 FYNNEI. This CDR3 has 15 residues. Trimming removed 3 bases from V and 7 bases from J, with 18 bases in between. Written as DNA, the CDR3 is TGTGCCAGCAGTGACCCCGATCGCGAGAACATTGGCTACACCTTC. Protein: CASSDPDRENIGYTF.

A few counts support this clonotype. V gene TRBV11-2 combines with J gene TRBJ2-7; a weak D match, TRBD2 (5 bases). Per germline, CDR1 SGHAT and CDR2 FQNNGV. V gave up 0 bases and J gave up 7 bases, with 13 bases separating them. This CDR3 spans 14 amino acids. CDR3 coding DNA: TGTGCCAGCAGCTTAGATATCGGGGTAGGGGAGCAGTACGTC. Residues: CASSLDIGVGEQYV.